The 20 T cell receptor beta chains in this list originate from one sample, sequenced in a study of identical twins. TCRdb analysed the 5' RACE reads with MiXCR anew, one entry per CDR3 protein. The sample lists fewer than 550,000 distinct CDR3 sequences, 13% to 15% seen once, with 0.44% in the top ten. These data were likewise used in another study, on yellow fever vaccine responses in identical twins.

The source material was CD4+ T cells sorted from blood. All receptors come from a woman between 18 and 30 years old in good health.

The chain couples TRBV29-1 to TRBJ2-7; no clear D. Germline V CDR1 and CDR2: SQVTM, ANQGSEA. This CDR3 contains 11 residues. The ends were cut back, 6 bases at V and 2 bases at J, with 8 bases in the middle. The CDR3 sequence: CSVVRAYEQYF. The CDR3, as DNA: TGCAGCGTGGTCCGAGCCTACGAGCAGTACTTC.

The rearrangement uses TRBV20-1 and TRBJ2-2, with 8 nucleotides matching TRBD2. The CDR3 is 16 residues long. The ends lost 0 bases at V and 3 bases at J; junction bases unmatched: 6. Germline CDR1 is DFQATT and CDR2 is SNEGSKA (reference sequence). CDR3 sequence: CSARDPTGGDTGELFF. CDR3 coding DNA: TGCAGTGCTAGAGATCCTACGGGAGGGGACACCGGGGAGCTGTTTTTT.

The chain carries TRBV7-2 and TRBJ1-1, with a weak D call TRBD1 (5 bases). From germline, CDR1 is SGHTA and CDR2 FQGNSA. The V and J ends lost 5 bases and 2 bases respectively, with 15 bases between them. This CDR3 has 15 residues. The CDR3 loop is CASSQTGASNTEAFF. The CDR3 bases are TGTGCCAGCAGCCAGACTGGGGCAAGTAACACTGAAGCTTTCTTT.

This clonotype was counted only a few times. The rearrangement links TRBV5-1 to TRBJ2-1; a weak D match, TRBD1 (5 bases). Germline CDR1 and CDR2: SGHRS and YFSETQ. V gave up 3 bases and J gave up 6 bases, with 16 bases separating them. CDR3 length: 15 amino acids. The chain's CDR3 is CASSWPTVAGNEQFF. CDR3 bases: TGCGCCAGCAGCTGGCCGACAGTAGCCGGCAATGAGCAGTTCTTC. Variable domain in full (rest from reference TRBV5-1 and TRBJ2-1): KAGVTQTPRYLIKTRGQQVTLSCSPISGHRSVSWYQQTPGQGLQFLFEYFSETQRNKGNFPGRFSGRQFSNSRSEMNVSTLELGDSALYLCASSWPTVAGNEQFFGPGTRLTVL.

This clonotype was found many times. This sequence joins TRBV4-1 and TRBJ2-3, with D possibly TRBD1 on 5 matching bases. This CDR3 has 17 residues. Between the trimmed V and J ends, which lost 4 bases and 2 bases, there was a span of 19 bases. CDR1 is MGHRA, CDR2 YSYEKL, per germline. The CDR3 DNA sequence: TGCGCCAGCAGCCTCCCGGTTAGGGGCCCTTCCACAGATACGCAGTATTTT. It specifies CASSLPVRGPSTDTQYF.

The chain uses TRBV7-3 and TRBJ2-1; D ambiguous. This CDR3 comprises 17 residues. Per the germline V gene, CDR1 is SGHTA and CDR2 is FQGTGA. V shed 0 bases and J shed 0 bases, with 12 bases lying between them. The CDR3 spells CASSLTGFHSSYNEQFF. The CDR3 DNA is TGTGCCAGCAGCTTAACTGGCTTCCACAGCTCCTACAATGAGCAGTTCTTC.

The chain recombines TRBV20-1 with TRBJ2-5; D gene unclear. Germline V gives CDR1 DFQATT, CDR2 SNEGSKA (reference sequence). V was trimmed by 3 bases and J by 4 bases, leaving 9 bases between them. CDR3 size: 12 residues. CDR3 sequence (DNA): TGCAGTGCTAGCCCTTCGGGAGAGACCCAGTACTTC. This sequence encodes CSASPSGETQYF.

This clonotype was detected ten times or more. This chain uses TRBV20-1 with TRBJ2-7; 9 bases map to TRBD2. V was clipped by 2 bases and J by 4 bases; unmatched bases: 12. The germline V gene has CDR1 DFQATT and CDR2 SNEGSKA (reference sequence). This CDR3 comprises 16 residues. The CDR3 spells CSARPTPGLAHYEQYV. CDR3 coding DNA: TGCAGTGCTAGACCAACACCGGGACTAGCTCATTACGAGCAGTACGTC.

The chain is built from TRBV7-2 and TRBJ1-5; a possible D gene is TRBD1 (6 bases). V lost 1 base and J 7 bases, leaving 14 bases between the germline ends. The CDR3 has 15 amino acids. CDR1 is SGHTA, CDR2 FQGNSA, per germline. CDR3 bases: TGTGCCAGCAGCTTAGACGTCAGGGGAGGACAGCCCCAGCATTTT. It codes for CASSLDVRGGQPQHF.

A few counts support this clonotype. The chain couples TRBV25-1 to TRBJ2-1; 12 nucleotides agree with TRBD1. V shed 7 bases and J 7 bases; nucleotides not matched to a gene: 5. Germline V gives CDR1 MGHDK, CDR2 SYGVNS. This CDR3 spans 14 amino acids. The CDR3 region has the DNA TGTGCCAGCACACCGGGACAGGGGGCGAATGAGCAGTTCTTC. Its protein product is CASTPGQGANEQFF. Filled out from reference TRBV25-1 and TRBJ2-1, the complete variable domain reads EADIYQTPRYLVIGTGKKITLECSQTMGHDKMYWYQQDPGMELHLIHYSYGVNSTEKGDLSSESTVSRIRTEHFPLTLESARPSHTSQYLCASTPGQGANEQFFGPGTRLTVL.

This clonotype was observed a few times. V and J are TRBV12-3 or TRBV12-4 and TRBJ2-3, with TRBD1 as a possible D gene (6 bases). Trimming stripped 5 bases from V and 6 bases from J, with 12 bases between. The CDR3 is made up of 13 amino acids. The DNA for the CDR3 is TGTGCCAGCAGTCTCCAGGGGTTTGATACGCAGTATTTT. This gives the protein CASSLQGFDTQYF.

The sample holds a few counts of this clonotype. This sequence joins TRBV20-1 and TRBJ2-1, with D perhaps TRBD1 (6 bases). This CDR3 comprises 15 residues. The V and J ends lost 3 bases and 1 base respectively, with 13 bases between them. Germline V gives CDR1 DFQATT, CDR2 SNEGSKA (reference sequence). The CDR3 DNA reads TGCAGTGCTAGGGCCGGGACATTGTCCTACAATGAGCAGTTCTTC. This gives the protein CSARAGTLSYNEQFF.

This clonotype was counted a few times. The J gene is TRBJ2-1, the V gene TRBV4-2; either TRBD1 or TRBD2 may fit D (5 bases each). Germline CDR1 and CDR2: LGHNA and YNFKEQ. CDR3 length equals 15 residues. V dropped 0 bases and J dropped 7 bases, with 13 bases sitting between them. The CDR3 region is CASSQEGKGSNEQFF. The CDR3 region has the DNA TGTGCCAGCAGCCAAGAAGGAAAGGGGAGTAATGAGCAGTTCTTC.

The CDR3 coding sequence is TGTGCCAGCTCAGGCGTCGGGGGCTACGAGCAGTACTTC. Protein product: CASSGVGGYEQYF. The V and J genes are TRBV18 and TRBJ2-7, with TRBD2 as a possible D gene (6 bases). Between the trimmed V and J ends, which lost 5 bases and 3 bases, there was a span of 11 bases. Germline CDR1 reads KGHSH; CDR2 reads LQKENI. This CDR3 spans 13 amino acids.

This clonotype was recorded a few times. V usage is TRBV5-1 and J usage is TRBJ1-1; D is unresolved. Germline-derived CDR1 and CDR2 are SGHRS and YFSETQ. The ends were cut back, 8 bases at V and 1 base at J, with 3 bases in the middle. This CDR3 is built from 10 residues. CDR3 DNA: TGCGCCAGGTCGAACACTGAAGCTTTCTTT. Translation: CARSNTEAFF. Complete variable domain (other parts from reference TRBV5-1 and TRBJ1-1): KAGVTQTPRYLIKTRGQQVTLSCSPISGHRSVSWYQQTPGQGLQFLFEYFSETQRNKGNFPGRFSGRQFSNSRSEMNVSTLELGDSALYLCARSNTEAFFGQGTRLTVV.

This clonotype was seen at least ten times. The chain links TRBV10-3 to TRBJ2-1; TRBD2 matches 13 bases. The CDR3 has 20 amino acids. With 0 bases clipped from V and 4 bases from J, the junction kept 12 bases outside the gene matches. Germline lookup yields CDR1 ENHRY and CDR2 SYGVKD. CDR3 residues: CAISESYRTSGSTRYNEQFF. CDR3 sequence (DNA): TGTGCCATCAGTGAGTCGTACAGGACTAGCGGGAGTACACGTTACAATGAGCAGTTCTTC.

Ten or more counts support this clonotype. The V and J genes are TRBV6-5 and TRBJ1-5, with 7 bases lining up with TRBD1. The germline CDR1 and CDR2 sequences are MNHEY and SVGAGI. The V and J ends lost 2 bases and 7 bases, in that order; junction bases with no gene match: 8. CDR3 length: 15 amino acids. The CDR3 spells CASSYTYTGVQPQHF. CDR3 coding DNA: TGTGCCAGCAGTTACACCTATACAGGGGTACAGCCCCAGCATTTT.

J is TRBJ2-1 and V is TRBV24-1, with 10 bases that match TRBD2. The J segment lost 9 bases and the V segment lost 1 base, leaving 8 bases of the junction unmatched. The CDR3 runs 16 residues. CDR1 and CDR2 (germline): KGHDR, SFDVKD. The CDR3 sequence: CATSDLAGGPDGEQFF. The CDR3 DNA is TGTGCCACCAGTGATTTAGCGGGAGGGCCGGATGGTGAGCAGTTCTTC.

This sequence joins TRBV11-2 and TRBJ2-2, with unresolved D. Trimming removed 2 bases at V and 7 bases at J, with 11 bases between. This CDR3 contains 14 residues. Germline loops: CDR1 SGHAT, CDR2 FQNNGV. Here the CDR3 reads CASSLTPLGGELFF. CDR3 coding DNA: TGTGCCAGCAGCTTAACCCCTTTGGGCGGGGAGCTGTTTTTT.

This clonotype appeared a few times. The chain employs TRBV29-1 and TRBJ1-1; D is ambiguous. The CDR3 extends over 14 amino acids. The V gene's germline CDR1 is SQVTM and CDR2 ANQGSEA. Trimming took off 3 bases at V and 0 bases at J, with 11 bases between the two ends. CDR3 in DNA: TGCAGCGTTGAGACGAGGAGTATGAACACTGAAGCTTTCTTT. This translates into CSVETRSMNTEAFF.